This T cell receptor (beta chain) was profiled in a study of T cell responses to AZD1222 COVID-19 vaccine listed by TCRdb under 2021. Background on the whole study: A total of 230 to 250 trial participants underwent TCR sequencing, of whom about 210 had received two doses of AZD1222 and about 26 had received two doses of the MenACWY control vaccine. Trial participants were enrolled into age subgroups of 18-55, 56-69 and 70-plus years, which contained approximately 150, 28 and 58 TCR-sequenced participants, respectively.

The CDR3 regions of human TCRbeta chains were analyzed by immunosequencing. Per the original workflow: TCRs in the repertoires were matched against a reference library of SARS-CoV-2-specific TCRs that had been generated with the MIRA antigen-specificity platform. Breadth was defined as the fraction of unique TCRs that were SARS-CoV-2-associated, and depth was defined as the fraction of total T cells that were SARS-CoV-2-associated. Using the MIRA data, each spike-specific TCR was assigned both to the spike region to which the TCR was reactive and to a CD4 or CD8 class. Log10-transformed breadth and depth values were compared by one-way ANOVA with Sidak's multiple comparisons tests. TCRdb stores this immuneACCESS table with in-frame sequences only. Part of the clones is absent; in the studies checked, under half of the shortfall reflects unresolved V genes, and no reason is known for the rest. D and trimming were read from the DNA, whereas the V and J calls and clone size are those reported in that table. This specimen's table enumerates about 140,000 clones. The top ten clonotypes cover under 2.5% of the sample.

Interpreted using the paper, the time point label stands for: baseline before first vaccination. Vaccinee samples were obtained from the UK trials COV001 and COV002, which included a single-blind randomized controlled phase 2/3 trial of AZD1222 (ChAdOx1 nCoV-19) in healthy adults. For TCRbeta chain sequencing, PBMC samples were collected from trial participants at day 0 and at day 28 after the second dose. With regard to this clone: What this receptor recognizes is not known.

Here is what the overall study found, with its caveats: Only five or six AZD1222 recipients were SARS-CoV-2 seropositive at baseline, limiting conclusions about previously exposed vaccinees. In the small 56-69-year group, the increase in depth fell short of significance, most likely because of low power. A significant rise in spike-specific TCR breadth and depth was observed after two AZD1222 doses relative to day 0 and relative to MenACWY recipients. Epitopes outside the regions mutated in the B.1.351 and B.1.1.7 variants were reportedly recognized by nearly half of the unique spike-specific TCRs. CD4 TCRs associated with the vaccine covered the entire spike protein, and the dominant responses were in regions 160-218 and 743-854. Because no day 14 peak-response samples were available, repertoires were characterized only after the peak T cell response. Participants were mostly white British and included more females than males, and it was suggested by the authors that clonal diversity may have been underestimated.

CDR1 and CDR2 (MNHEY, SVGAGI) derive from the germline V gene. Counted from cysteine to phenylalanine, this CDR3 has 13 amino acids. Only CDR3 DNA is held: 39 bases, read in frame from base 1. V loses 6 bases, J loses 3 bases, and the germline ends lie 12 bases apart. The V and J segments used are TRBV6-5 and TRBJ2-7; the D gene identity is not certain. The clonotype originates from an adult in good health. The sequenced sample was peripheral blood. The sequence in DNA is TGTGCCAGCAGCCCCGGGTCCATCTACGAGCAGTACTTC. Translation gives CASSPGSIYEQYF.